This note documents a single T cell receptor (beta chain) sequence. The antigen is not known. This specimen belongs to a study of T cell responses to AZD1222 COVID-19 vaccine. General study findings and limits: Baseline seropositives among AZD1222 recipients totaled only 5 or 6. Females made up more of the donors, who were largely white British, and clonal diversity may have come out too low. Among vaccine-associated CD4 TCRs, coverage spanned spike, with dominance at 160-218 and 743-854. Reportedly, nearly half the spike-specific TCRs target unmutated variant regions.

V dropped 4 bases and J dropped 5; count of bases not matched to a gene: 4. There are 15 residues in the CDR3. Germline CDR1 is KGHDR and CDR2 is SFDVKD. TCRdb's copy holds only in-frame clones and misses some; the assay was immunoSEQ multiplex PCR. The repertoire includes about 120,000 clones, roughly 89% of them detected once, and over 8.5% sits in the top ten. Sequences were derived from peripheral blood, sampled on day 0 of MenACWY control vaccination. This receptor was obtained from an adult in good health. This sequence joins TRBV24-1 and TRBJ2-3, with TRBD1 matching over 11 bases. DNA of the CDR3: TGTGCCACCAGTGAGAGGACAGGGGGCTTAGATACGCAGTATTTT. It specifies CATSERTGGLDTQYF.